The following is a T cell receptor beta chain sequence with its context. The CDR3 has 14 amino acids. After removal of 4 bases from V and 5 bases from J, the junction contained 7 bases not matched to a gene. CDR1 and CDR2 from the germline V gene are SGDLS and YYNGEE. Libraries were prepared by immunoSEQ multiplex PCR; TCRdb keeps only in-frame clonotypes and omits some of them. The data show roughly 300,000 clones, more than 85% seen once. The record originates from a study of blood T cell repertoires in COVID-19. For recovered donors of Cohort 3, there were two negative PCRs, clearance, or symptom resolution.

The chain recombines TRBV9 with TRBJ1-2, with 8 bases matching TRBD1. The receptor's source is a woman under 40 who had recovered from COVID-19. Sequenced material: PBMCs or T cells enriched from blood (not recorded which). In nucleotides, the CDR3 is TGTGCCAGCAGCCCCCCGGGACAGGAGTATGGCTACACCTTC. It translates to CASSPPGQEYGYTF.